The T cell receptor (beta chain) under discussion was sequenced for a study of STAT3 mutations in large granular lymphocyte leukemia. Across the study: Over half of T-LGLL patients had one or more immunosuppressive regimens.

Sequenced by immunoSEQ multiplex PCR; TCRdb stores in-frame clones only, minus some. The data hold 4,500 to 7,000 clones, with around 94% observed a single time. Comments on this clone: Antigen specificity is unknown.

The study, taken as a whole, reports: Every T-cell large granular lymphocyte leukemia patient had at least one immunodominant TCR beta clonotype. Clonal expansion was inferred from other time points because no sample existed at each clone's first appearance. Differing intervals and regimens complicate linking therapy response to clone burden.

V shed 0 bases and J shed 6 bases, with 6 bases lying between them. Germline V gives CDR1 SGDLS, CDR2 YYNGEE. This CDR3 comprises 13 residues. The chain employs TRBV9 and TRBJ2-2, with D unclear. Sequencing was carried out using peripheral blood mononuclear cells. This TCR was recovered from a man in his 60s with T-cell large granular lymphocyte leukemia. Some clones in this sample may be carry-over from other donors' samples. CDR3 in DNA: TGTGCCAGCAGCGTAGGCGAGGCCGGGGAGCTGTTTTTT. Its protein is CASSVGEAGELFF.